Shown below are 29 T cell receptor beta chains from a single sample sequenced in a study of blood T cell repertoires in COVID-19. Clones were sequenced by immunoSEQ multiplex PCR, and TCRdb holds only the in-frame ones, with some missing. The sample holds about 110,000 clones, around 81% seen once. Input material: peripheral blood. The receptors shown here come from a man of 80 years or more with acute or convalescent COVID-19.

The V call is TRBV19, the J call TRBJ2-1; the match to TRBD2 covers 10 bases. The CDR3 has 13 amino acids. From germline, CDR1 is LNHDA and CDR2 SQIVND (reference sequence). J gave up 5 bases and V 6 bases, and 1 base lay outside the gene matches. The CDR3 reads CASRLAGNNEQFF. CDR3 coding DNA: TGTGCCAGTAGACTAGCGGGAAACAATGAGCAGTTCTTC.

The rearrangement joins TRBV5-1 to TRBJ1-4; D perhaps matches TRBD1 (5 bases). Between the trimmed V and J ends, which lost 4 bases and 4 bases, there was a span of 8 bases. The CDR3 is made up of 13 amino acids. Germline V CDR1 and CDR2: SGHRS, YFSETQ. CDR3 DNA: TGCGCCAGCAGCGTGACAGTTAATGAAAAACTGTTTTTT. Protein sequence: CASSVTVNEKLFF.

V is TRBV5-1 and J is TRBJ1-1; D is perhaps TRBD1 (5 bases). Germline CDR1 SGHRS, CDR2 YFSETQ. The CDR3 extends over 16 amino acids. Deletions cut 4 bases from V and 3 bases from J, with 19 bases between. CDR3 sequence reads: CASSTITGDQYTEAFF. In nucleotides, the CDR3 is TGCGCCAGCAGCACAATAACAGGTGATCAATACACTGAAGCTTTCTTT. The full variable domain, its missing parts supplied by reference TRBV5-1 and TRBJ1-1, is KAGVTQTPRYLIKTRGQQVTLSCSPISGHRSVSWYQQTPGQGLQFLFEYFSETQRNKGNFPGRFSGRQFSNSRSEMNVSTLELGDSALYLCASSTITGDQYTEAFFGQGTRLTVV.

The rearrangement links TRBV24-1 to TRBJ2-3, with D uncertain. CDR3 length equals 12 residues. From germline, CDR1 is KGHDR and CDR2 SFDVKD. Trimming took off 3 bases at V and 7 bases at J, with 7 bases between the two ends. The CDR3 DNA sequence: TGTGCCACCAGTGATGAGGCTTATACGCAGTATTTT. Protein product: CATSDEAYTQYF.

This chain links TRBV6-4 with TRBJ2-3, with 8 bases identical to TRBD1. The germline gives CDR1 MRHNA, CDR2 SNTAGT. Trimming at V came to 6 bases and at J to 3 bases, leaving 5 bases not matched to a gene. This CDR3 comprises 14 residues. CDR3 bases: TGTGCCAGCAGCGCCGGACAGGGAACAGATACGCAGTATTTT. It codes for CASSAGQGTDTQYF.

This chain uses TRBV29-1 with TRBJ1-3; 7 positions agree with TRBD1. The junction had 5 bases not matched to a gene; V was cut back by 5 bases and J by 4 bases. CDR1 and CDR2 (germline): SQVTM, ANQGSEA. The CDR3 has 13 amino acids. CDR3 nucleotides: TGCAGCGTTTCAACAGGGGTCGGAAACACCATATATTTT. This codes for CSVSTGVGNTIYF.

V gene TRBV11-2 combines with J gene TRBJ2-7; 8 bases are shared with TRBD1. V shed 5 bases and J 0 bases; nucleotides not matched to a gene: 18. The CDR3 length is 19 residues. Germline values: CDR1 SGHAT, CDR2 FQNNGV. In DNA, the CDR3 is TGTGCCAGCAGCGGACGGTTGGGACAGGAAAATAGGAGCTCCTACGAGCAGTACTTC. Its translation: CASSGRLGQENRSSYEQYF.

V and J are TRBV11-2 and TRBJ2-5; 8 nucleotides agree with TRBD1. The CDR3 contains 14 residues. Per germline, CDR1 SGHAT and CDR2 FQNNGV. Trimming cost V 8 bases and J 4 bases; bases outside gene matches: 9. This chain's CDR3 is CASGNSGGGETQYF. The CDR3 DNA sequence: TGTGCCAGCGGAAATTCAGGGGGCGGAGAGACCCAGTACTTC.

The CDR3 loop reads CASSTSGTGVRGAQYF. The CDR3 nucleotides read TGTGCCAGCAGTACATCCGGGACAGGGGTCCGGGGGGCCCAGTACTTC. The chain links TRBV28 to TRBJ2-5; 10 bases fit TRBD1. The length of the CDR3 is 16 residues. J lost 9 bases, V lost 5 bases, and 15 bases had no gene match. Germline CDR1 and CDR2: MDHEN and SYDVKM.

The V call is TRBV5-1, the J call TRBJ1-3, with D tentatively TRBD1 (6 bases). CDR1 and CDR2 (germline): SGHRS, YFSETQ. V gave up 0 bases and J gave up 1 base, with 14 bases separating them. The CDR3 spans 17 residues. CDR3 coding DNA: TGCGCCAGCAGCTTGGCCATGCAGGGGATATCTGGAAACACCATATATTTT. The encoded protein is CASSLAMQGISGNTIYF.

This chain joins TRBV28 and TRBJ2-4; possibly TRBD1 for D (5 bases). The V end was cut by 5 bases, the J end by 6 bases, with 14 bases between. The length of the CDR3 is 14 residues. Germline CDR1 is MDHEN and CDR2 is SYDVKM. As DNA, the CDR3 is TGTGCCAGCAGTGGTATAACAGGTGTAAACATTCAGTACTTC. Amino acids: CASSGITGVNIQYF.

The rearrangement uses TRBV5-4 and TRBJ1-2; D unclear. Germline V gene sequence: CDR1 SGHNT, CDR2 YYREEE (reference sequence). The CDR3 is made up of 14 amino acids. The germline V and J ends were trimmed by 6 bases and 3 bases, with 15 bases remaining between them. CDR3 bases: TGTGCCAGCACCCTTGACGGGGTTCACTATGGCTACACCTTC. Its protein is CASTLDGVHYGYTF.

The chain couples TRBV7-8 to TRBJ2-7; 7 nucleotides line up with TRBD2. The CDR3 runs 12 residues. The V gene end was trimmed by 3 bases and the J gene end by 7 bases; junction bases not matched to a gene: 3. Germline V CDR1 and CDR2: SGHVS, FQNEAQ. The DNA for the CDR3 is TGTGCCAGCAGCTTCCGGGGAGGGGAGCAGTACTTC. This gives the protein CASSFRGGEQYF.

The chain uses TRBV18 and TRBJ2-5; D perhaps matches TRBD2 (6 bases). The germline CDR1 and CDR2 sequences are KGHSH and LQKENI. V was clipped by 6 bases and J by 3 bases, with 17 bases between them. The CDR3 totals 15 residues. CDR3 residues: CASSLSPGGKETQYF. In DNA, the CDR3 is TGTGCCAGCTCTCTATCCCCCGGGGGAAAAGAGACCCAGTACTTC. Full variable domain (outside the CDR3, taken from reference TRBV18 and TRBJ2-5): NAGVMQNPRHLVRRRGQEARLRCSPMKGHSHVYWYRQLPEEGLKFMVYLQKENIIDESGMPKERFSAEFPKEGPSILRIQQVVRGDSAAYFCASSLSPGGKETQYFGPGTRLLVL.

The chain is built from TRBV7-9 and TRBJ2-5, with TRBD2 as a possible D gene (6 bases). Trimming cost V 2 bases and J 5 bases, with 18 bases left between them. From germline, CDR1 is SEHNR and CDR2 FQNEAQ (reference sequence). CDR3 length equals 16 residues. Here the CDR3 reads CASSLNFRGERETQYF. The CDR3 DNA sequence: TGTGCCAGCAGCTTAAATTTTCGCGGGGAGCGGGAGACCCAGTACTTC.

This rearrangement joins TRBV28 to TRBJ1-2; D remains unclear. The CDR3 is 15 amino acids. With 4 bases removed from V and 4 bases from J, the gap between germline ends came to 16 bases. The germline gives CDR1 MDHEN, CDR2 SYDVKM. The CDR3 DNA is TGTGCCAGCAGTTCCTTAGAGGATTGGGTCTATGGCTACACCTTC. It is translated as CASSSLEDWVYGYTF.

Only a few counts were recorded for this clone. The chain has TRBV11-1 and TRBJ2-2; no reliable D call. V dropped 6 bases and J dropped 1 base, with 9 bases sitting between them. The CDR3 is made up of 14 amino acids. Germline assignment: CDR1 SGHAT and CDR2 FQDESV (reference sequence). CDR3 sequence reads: CASRGRWNTGELFF. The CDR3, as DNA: TGTGCCAGCAGAGGCAGGTGGAACACCGGGGAGCTGTTTTTT.

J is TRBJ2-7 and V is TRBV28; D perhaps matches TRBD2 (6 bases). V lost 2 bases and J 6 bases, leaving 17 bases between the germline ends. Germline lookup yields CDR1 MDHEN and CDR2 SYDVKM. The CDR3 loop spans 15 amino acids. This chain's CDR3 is CASSLAGGGWFEQYF. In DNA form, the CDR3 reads TGTGCCAGCAGTTTAGCTGGTGGGGGGTGGTTCGAGCAGTACTTC.

The CDR3 region is CASSFPLGVGRDYGYTF. The DNA of the CDR3 is TGTGCCAGCAGCTTCCCCTTAGGGGTGGGTCGTGACTATGGCTACACCTTC. V gene TRBV7-8 combines with J gene TRBJ1-2, with a tentative D call TRBD1 (5 bases). CDR3 length equals 17 residues. CDR1 SGHVS and CDR2 FQNEAQ come from the germline V gene. The germline V and J ends were trimmed by 3 bases and 3 bases, with 20 bases remaining between them.

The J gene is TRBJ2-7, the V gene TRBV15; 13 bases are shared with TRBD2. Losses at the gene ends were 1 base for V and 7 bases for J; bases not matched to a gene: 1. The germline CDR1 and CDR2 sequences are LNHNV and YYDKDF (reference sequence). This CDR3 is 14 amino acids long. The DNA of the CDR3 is TGTGCCACCAGCAGAGGGGGACTAGCGGGAGAGCAGTACTTC. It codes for CATSRGGLAGEQYF.

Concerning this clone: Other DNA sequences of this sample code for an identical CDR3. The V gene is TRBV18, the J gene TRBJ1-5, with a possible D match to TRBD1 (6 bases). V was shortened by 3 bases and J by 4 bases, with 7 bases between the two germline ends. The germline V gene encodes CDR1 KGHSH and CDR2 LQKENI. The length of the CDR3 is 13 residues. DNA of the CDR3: TGTGCCAGCTCACCCGACAGGAATCAGCCCCAGCATTTT. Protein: CASSPDRNQPQHF.

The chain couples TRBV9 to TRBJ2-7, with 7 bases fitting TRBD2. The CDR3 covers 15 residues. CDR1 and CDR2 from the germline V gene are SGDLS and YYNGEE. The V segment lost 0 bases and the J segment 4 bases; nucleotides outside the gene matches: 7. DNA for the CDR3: TGTGCCAGCAGCGTAGGCGCACTCGGGGGGTACGAGCAGTACTTC. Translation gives CASSVGALGGYEQYF. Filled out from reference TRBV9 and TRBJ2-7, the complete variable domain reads DSGVTQTPKHLITATGQRVTLRCSPRSGDLSVYWYQQSLDQGLQFLIQYYNGEERAKGNILERFSAQQFPDLHSELNLSSLELGDSALYFCASSVGALGGYEQYFGPGTRLTVT.

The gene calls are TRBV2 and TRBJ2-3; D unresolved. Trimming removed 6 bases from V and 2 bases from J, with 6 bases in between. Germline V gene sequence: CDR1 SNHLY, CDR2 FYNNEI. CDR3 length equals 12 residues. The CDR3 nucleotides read TGTGCCAGCAGAGAGTTCACAGATACGCAGTATTTT. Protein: CASREFTDTQYF.

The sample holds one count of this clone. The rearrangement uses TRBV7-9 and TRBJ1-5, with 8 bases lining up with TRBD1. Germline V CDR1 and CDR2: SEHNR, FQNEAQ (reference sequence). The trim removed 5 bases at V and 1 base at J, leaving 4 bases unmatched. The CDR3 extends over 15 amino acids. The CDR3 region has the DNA TGTGCCAGCAGCCGACAGGGGAACAGCAATCAGCCCCAGCATTTT. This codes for CASSRQGNSNQPQHF.

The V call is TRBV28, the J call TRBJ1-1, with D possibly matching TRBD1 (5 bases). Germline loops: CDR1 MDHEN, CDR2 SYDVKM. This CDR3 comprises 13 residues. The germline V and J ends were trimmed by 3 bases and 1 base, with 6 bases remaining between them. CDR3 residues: CASSFQGNTEAFF. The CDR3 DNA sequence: TGTGCCAGCAGTTTTCAGGGGAACACTGAAGCTTTCTTT.

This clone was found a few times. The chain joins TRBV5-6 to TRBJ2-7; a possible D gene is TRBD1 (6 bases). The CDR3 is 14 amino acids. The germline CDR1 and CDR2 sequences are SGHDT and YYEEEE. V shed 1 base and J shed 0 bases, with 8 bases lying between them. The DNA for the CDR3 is TGTGCCAGCAGCTTGACAGGGCTCTCCTACGAGCAGTACTTC. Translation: CASSLTGLSYEQYF.

Here the CDR3 reads CASSQNREAVGYTF. The CDR3 DNA follows: TGTGCCAGCAGCCAAAACAGGGAAGCGGTTGGCTACACCTTC. J is TRBJ1-2 and V is TRBV16, with D possibly being TRBD1 (6 bases). The CDR3 sequence is 14 residues long. V lost 2 bases, J lost 7 bases, and 14 bases lay in between. Germline loops: CDR1 KGHSY, CDR2 FQNENV.

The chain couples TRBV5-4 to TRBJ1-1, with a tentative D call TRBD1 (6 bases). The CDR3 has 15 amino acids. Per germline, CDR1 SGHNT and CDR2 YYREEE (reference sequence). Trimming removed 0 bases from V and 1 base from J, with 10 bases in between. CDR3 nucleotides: TGTGCCAGCAGCTTGGCCTCACAGGGGAACACTGAAGCTTTCTTT. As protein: CASSLASQGNTEAFF.

The CDR3 bases are TGTGCCAGCAGTGACGGGACACCGTACACCGGGGAGCTGTTTTTT. It specifies CASSDGTPYTGELFF. The chain uses TRBV6-1 and TRBJ2-2; maybe TRBD1 (6 bases). Looked up from germline, CDR1 is MNHNS and CDR2 is SASEGT. The ends were cut back, 3 bases at V and 3 bases at J, with 11 bases in the middle. CDR3 length: 15 amino acids.